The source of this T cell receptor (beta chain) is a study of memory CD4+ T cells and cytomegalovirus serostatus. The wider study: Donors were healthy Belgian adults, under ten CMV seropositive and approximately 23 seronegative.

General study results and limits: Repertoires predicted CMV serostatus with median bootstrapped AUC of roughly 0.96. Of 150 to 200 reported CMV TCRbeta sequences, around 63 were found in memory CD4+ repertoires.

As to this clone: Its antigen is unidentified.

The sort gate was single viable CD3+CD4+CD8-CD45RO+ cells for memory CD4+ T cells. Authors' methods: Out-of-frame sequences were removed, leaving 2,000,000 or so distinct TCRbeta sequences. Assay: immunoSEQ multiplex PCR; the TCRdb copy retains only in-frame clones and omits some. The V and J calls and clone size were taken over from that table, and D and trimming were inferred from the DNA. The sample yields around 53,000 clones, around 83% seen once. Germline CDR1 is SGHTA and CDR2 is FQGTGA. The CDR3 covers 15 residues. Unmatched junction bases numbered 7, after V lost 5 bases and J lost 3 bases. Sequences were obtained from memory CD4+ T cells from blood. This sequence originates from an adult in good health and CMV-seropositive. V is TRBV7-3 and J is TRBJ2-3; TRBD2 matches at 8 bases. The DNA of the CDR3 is TGTGCCAGCAGCAAAACGGGGGGGCGTACAGATACGCAGTATTTT. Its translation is CASSKTGGRTDTQYF.